This T cell receptor (beta chain) was captured in a study of PD-1 blockade in classical Hodgkin lymphoma. On the study more broadly: With a 2-week interval, patients received intravenous nivolumab at 3 mg/kg.

A word on this clone: The antigen remains unidentified.

Germline V gives CDR1 SNHLY, CDR2 FYNNEI. The V end lost 2 bases, the J end lost 0 bases, and 8 bases lay between the germline ends. This CDR3 is built from 14 residues. Here immunoSEQ multiplex PCR was the method, and the copy in TCRdb shows in-frame clones only, minus some. The sample contains more than 12,000 clones, roughly 84% of which appear only once. Relapse after autologous stem cell transplantation occurred in every patient, and brentuximab vedotin exposure varied. Study findings and constraints: Those achieving complete response showed baseline diversity like newly diagnosed patients.

The sample in question was peripheral blood mononuclear cells (PBMCs), obtained at baseline. V and J are TRBV2 and TRBJ2-7, with no clear D. The clonotype comes from a human donor with classical Hodgkin lymphoma. DNA for the CDR3: TGTGCCAGCAGTGAACTGGGCTACTCCTACGAGCAGTACTTC. Its translation is CASSELGYSYEQYF.